Listed below are T cell receptor beta chains from one sample, sequenced in a study of neurological immune-mediated disorders. TCRdb reanalysed the 5' RACE reads using MiXCR and keeps one entry per CDR3 protein. Found here are 55,000 to 70,000 distinct CDR3 sequences, less than 4% of them singletons; the top ten hold roughly 1.4%. The sample consisted of PBMCs. Receptors originate from a man between 25 and 39 years old with multiple sclerosis. Each CDR3 is given with its conserved first and last residue.

v_call cdr3_aa
TRBV4-1 CASSQPGKVVNTEAFF
TRBV5-1 CASSLQGTEAFF
TRBV11-2 CASSPPGTGAANSPLHF
TRBV20-1 CSAFSGGAGDTQYF
TRBV7-8 CASSLAFLQETQYF
TRBV7-2 CASTDRGKNIQYF
TRBV4-1 CASSQGKGRAGYTF
TRBV6-2/TRBV6-3 CASSTRDRQNIQYF
TRBV20-1 CSAKTQGTGELFF
TRBV6-4 CASSDSWVTGMRGYTF
TRBV27 CASHPGGASGELFF
TRBV7-2 CASSLNGEQGRNGYTF
TRBV20-1 CSARDEGGQGIYEQYF
TRBV7-2 CASSLRAEAFF
TRBV4-1 CASSQNDLAGGLSYNEQFF
TRBV29-1 CSVEKTGETQYF
TRBV12-3/TRBV12-4 CATGTSGSYEQYF
TRBV5-5 CASSYRDRAYEQYF
TRBV5-1 CASSQTGDTGELFF
TRBV7-2 CASSPRRRDGYTF
TRBV5-1 CASTPPGLAGGPRTDTQYF
TRBV7-2 CASSSTGVGVGEQYF
TRBV5-1 CASSSTTGGYTEAFF
TRBV20-1 CSAGGTIDNEQFF
TRBV4-1 CASSQGGSGGETQYF
TRBV25-1 CASQPRLILAGHTEAFF
TRBV12-5 CASGLVSGGAGSEQYF
TRBV7-6 CASSRASGGARNEQFF
TRBV5-6 CASSPVERGSGYNEQFF
TRBV4-1 CASSQDQGGLLLSSYNSPLHF
TRBV7-2 CASSARGSSGGYTF
TRBV20-1 CSARWGWTQYF
TRBV20-1 CSGNSGQAINYGYTF
TRBV27 CASSLGGYWPQHF
TRBV6-5 CASSYLGLNEQFF
TRBV20-1 CSASSQGWSGANVLTF
TRBV7-2 CASSLVGGQYNEQFF
TRBV7-9 CASNVRGEALGYTF
TRBV12-3/TRBV12-4 CASSYTSRETQYF
TRBV5-6 CASSPAGRLDYGYTF